This TCR beta chain was identified during a study of blood T cell repertoires in COVID-19. Across the study: The United States, Italy and Spain supplied acute and convalescent COVID-19 samples.

Germline V gene data show CDR1 as DFQATT and CDR2 as SNEGSKA (reference sequence). CDR3 length: 14 amino acids. Trimming cost V 6 bases and J 4 bases, with 15 bases left between them. This clone turned up a few times. In the authors' methods: How many nucleated cells were present was estimated from reference gene primer amplification. Libraries were prepared by immunoSEQ multiplex PCR; TCRdb keeps only in-frame clonotypes and omits some of them. The DNA gave D and trimming, while V, J and clone size come from that table. The data contain roughly 40,000 clones, approximately 90% of them singletons. The sequenced material came from peripheral blood. The sequence was collected from a man between 45 and 60 years old with COVID-19, enrolled during active disease. This chain joins TRBV20-1 and TRBJ2-2; D possibly corresponds to TRBD1 (5 bases). The CDR3 DNA sequence: TGCAGTGCCAGTACGGAGACAGCCACCGGGGAGCTGTTTTTT. This codes for CSASTETATGELFF.